The 25 T cell receptor beta chains in this list originate from one sample, sequenced in a study of shared clonotypes between healthy human individuals. The table came from immunoSEQ multiplex PCR; TCRdb's copy has only in-frame clones and leaves some out. The sample carries about 610,000 clones, 97% recorded once. Sequencing was performed on naive CD4+ T cells sorted from blood. Indicated subset: CD45RA+ positively selected. Receptors originate from a woman under 40 in good health.

With regard to this clone: The same CDR3 can be traced to other DNA sequences in this sample. This sequence joins TRBV5-1 and TRBJ2-5; no definite D call. CDR1 and CDR2 from the germline V gene are SGHRS and YFSETQ. The CDR3 spans 13 residues. Trimming cost V 3 bases and J 1 base, with 7 bases left between them. CDR3 DNA sequence: TGCGCCAGCAGCTCCGGGCTCCAAGAGACCCAGTACTTC. This translates into CASSSGLQETQYF.

As DNA, the CDR3 is TGTGCCAGCAGCCGTGACAGATACGAGCAGTACTTC. Its protein product is CASSRDRYEQYF. The chain carries TRBV6-5 and TRBJ2-7; D may be TRBD1 (5 bases). V lost 6 bases to trimming and J lost 4 bases, with 10 bases between them. This CDR3 spans 12 amino acids. The germline V gene has CDR1 MNHEY and CDR2 SVGAGI.

This clone was observed once. The rearrangement links TRBV11-2 to TRBJ1-2; D not resolved. The germline V and J ends were trimmed by 4 bases and 1 base, with 19 bases remaining between them. CDR1 SGHAT and CDR2 FQNNGV come from the germline V gene. The CDR3 is made up of 17 amino acids. The CDR3 sequence is CASSSPARRRGNYGYTF. CDR3 DNA sequence: TGTGCCAGCAGCTCCCCGGCGAGGAGACGAGGTAACTATGGCTACACCTTC.

This chain uses TRBV5-8 with TRBJ2-3; the match to TRBD2 covers 9 bases. Germline loops: CDR1 SGHTS, CDR2 YDEGEE. The ends lost 3 bases at V and 2 bases at J; junction bases unmatched: 4. The CDR3 consists of 15 residues. CDR3 DNA: TGTGCCAGCAGCTGGGGACTAGCAGTCACAGATACGCAGTATTTT. This gives the protein CASSWGLAVTDTQYF.

This chain uses TRBV29-1 with TRBJ2-5; D could derive from TRBD1 or TRBD2 (5 bases each). Trimming removed 3 bases at V and 5 bases at J, with 16 bases between. CDR3 length: 14 residues. Germline CDR1 and CDR2: SQVTM and ANQGSEA. The CDR3 DNA reads as TGCAGCGTTGATGGACGAGGGGCTGGGGAGACCCAGTACTTC. Protein product: CSVDGRGAGETQYF. Together with reference TRBV29-1 and TRBJ2-5, the CDR3 gives the full variable domain: SAVISQKPSRDICQRGTSLTIQCQVDSQVTMMFWYRQQPGQSLTLIATANQGSEATYESGFVIDKFPISRPNLTFSTLTVSNMSPEDSSIYLCSVDGRGAGETQYFGPGTRLLVL.

The CDR3 coding sequence is TGTGCCAGCAGTGAAGCTGGACTCAATCAGCCCCAGCATTTT. Residues: CASSEAGLNQPQHF. This chain links TRBV2 with TRBJ1-5; D ambiguous. Germline CDR1 and CDR2: SNHLY and FYNNEI. The CDR3 is 14 residues long. V lost 0 bases and J lost 3, with 6 bases in between.

This chain links TRBV7-9 with TRBJ2-3; tentative D call: TRBD2 (6 bases). Germline V CDR1 and CDR2: SEHNR, FQNEAQ (reference sequence). The ends were cut back, 5 bases at V and 2 bases at J, with 14 bases in the middle. This CDR3 comprises 15 residues. The CDR3 loop is CASSVGGLNTDTQYF. CDR3 nucleotides: TGTGCCAGCAGCGTCGGGGGACTTAACACAGATACGCAGTATTTT.

The genes are TRBV23-1 and TRBJ2-7, with 8 bases fitting TRBD1. TRBV23-1 is given ORF status, its function remaining uncertain. Trimming removed 2 bases from V and 0 bases from J; junction bases left unmatched: 6. The length of the CDR3 is 16 residues. CDR3 nucleotides: TGCGCCAGCAGTCAAGGACGGACAGGGAGCTCCTACGAGCAGTACTTC. Encoded protein: CASSQGRTGSSYEQYF.

Worth noting for this clone: Other nucleotide sequences from this sample produce the same CDR3. This chain links TRBV19 with TRBJ1-4, with a tentative D call TRBD1 (6 bases). The CDR3 totals 14 residues. The V end lost 3 bases, the J end lost 1 base, and 6 bases lay between the germline ends. Germline CDR1 LNHDA, CDR2 SQIVND (reference sequence). The CDR3, as DNA: TGTGCCAGTAGTATGACAGGAACTAATGAAAAACTGTTTTTT. Translated: CASSMTGTNEKLFF.

CDR3: CASSPRLLTDTQYF. For the CDR3, the DNA is TGTGCCAGCAGCCCCAGACTCCTCACAGATACGCAGTATTTT. V usage is TRBV13 and J usage is TRBJ2-3; the D is unclear. The germline V gene encodes CDR1 PRHDT and CDR2 FYEKMQ (reference sequence). V was trimmed by 5 bases and J by 2 bases, leaving 11 bases between them. This CDR3 region has 14 residues.

This chain links TRBV6-5 with TRBJ1-6; possibly TRBD1 for D (6 bases). The V and J ends lost 2 bases and 10 bases respectively, with 12 bases between them. The CDR3 totals 14 residues. The germline V gene encodes CDR1 MNHEY and CDR2 SVGAGI. Here the CDR3 reads CASSYAGARSPLHF. The DNA for the CDR3 is TGTGCCAGCAGTTACGCGGGGGCAAGGTCACCCCTCCACTTT.

The rearrangement links TRBV7-9 to TRBJ1-4, with D tentatively TRBD1 (6 bases). With 4 bases removed from V and 8 bases from J, the gap between germline ends came to 17 bases. Germline CDR1 is SEHNR and CDR2 is FQNEAQ (reference sequence). CDR3 length equals 15 residues. The CDR3 region has the DNA TGTGCCAGCAGCTCACAGGGACCTCGGGGAGAAAAACTGTTTTTT. It encodes CASSSQGPRGEKLFF.

V is TRBV7-6 and J is TRBJ1-3, with D tentatively TRBD1 (6 bases). V gave up 5 bases and J gave up 3 bases, with 14 bases separating them. Looked up from germline, CDR1 is SGHVS and CDR2 is FNYEAQ. CDR3 length: 15 amino acids. The chain's CDR3 is CASSQTGGGGNTIYF. The CDR3 DNA follows: TGTGCCAGCAGCCAGACAGGAGGGGGTGGAAACACCATATATTTT.

This clone has more than one count but fewer than ten. The chain combines TRBV28 with TRBJ2-7, with D unclear. The CDR3 is made up of 13 amino acids. Deletions cut 6 bases from V and 5 bases from J, with 14 bases between. CDR1 is MDHEN and CDR2 is SYDVKM in the germline V gene. CDR3 loop: CASSLPEPHEQYF. Written as DNA, the CDR3 is TGTGCCAGCAGCCTACCGGAGCCCCACGAGCAGTACTTC.

The J gene is TRBJ2-7, the V gene TRBV7-8, with 7 bases identical to TRBD1. J gave up 4 bases and V 1 base, and 4 bases lay outside the gene matches. This CDR3 has 14 residues. Germline values: CDR1 SGHVS, CDR2 FQNEAQ. CDR3 loop: CASSLEGAGYEQYF. The CDR3 nucleotides are TGTGCCAGCAGCTTAGAGGGGGCTGGTTACGAGCAGTACTTC.

V gene TRBV4-2 combines with J gene TRBJ1-4; 7 bases align to TRBD1. The germline V gene has CDR1 LGHNA and CDR2 YNFKEQ. Losses at the gene ends were 5 bases for V and 3 bases for J; bases not matched to a gene: 6. This CDR3 region has 15 residues. CDR3 amino acids: CASSLSGTANEKLFF. DNA of the CDR3: TGTGCCAGCAGCTTATCCGGGACAGCTAATGAAAAACTGTTTTTT.

The J gene is TRBJ2-1, the V gene TRBV5-1, with 8 nucleotides matching TRBD2. The CDR3 spans 12 residues. V was pared by 4 bases and J by 9 bases, with 3 bases of the junction left unmatched. The V gene's germline CDR1 is SGHRS and CDR2 YFSETQ. The CDR3 nucleotides are TGCGCCAGCAGCCTTGGACTAGCTGAGCAGTTCTTC. This codes for CASSLGLAEQFF.

The gene calls are TRBV28 and TRBJ1-1; D uncertain. The V end lost 7 bases, the J end lost 0 bases, and 9 bases lay between the germline ends. The CDR3 covers 13 residues. In germline, CDR1 is MDHEN, CDR2 SYDVKM. DNA of the CDR3: TGTGCCAGCAAGGTCCGAGTGAACACTGAAGCTTTCTTT. Encoded protein: CASKVRVNTEAFF.

V gene TRBV7-9 combines with J gene TRBJ2-3, with TRBD1 matching over 7 bases. CDR3 length: 12 residues. The trim removed 4 bases at V and 5 bases at J, leaving 0 bases unmatched. Germline assignment: CDR1 SEHNR and CDR2 FQNEAQ (reference sequence). CDR3 nucleotide sequence: TGTGCCAGCAGCTGGGACAGAGATACGCAGTATTTT. It yields the protein CASSWDRDTQYF.

The V gene is TRBV5-1, the J gene TRBJ2-2, with 10 bases matching TRBD2. Germline loops: CDR1 SGHRS, CDR2 YFSETQ. The V gene end was trimmed by 3 bases and the J gene end by 6 bases; junction bases not matched to a gene: 8. The CDR3 runs 16 residues. CDR3: CASSSSGRASAGELFF. In DNA, the CDR3 is TGCGCCAGCAGCTCCAGCGGGAGGGCCTCAGCCGGGGAGCTGTTTTTT.

This clone is a singleton in its sample. V is TRBV5-1 and J is TRBJ2-5, with 11 bases identical to TRBD2. CDR1 SGHRS and CDR2 YFSETQ come from the germline V gene. This CDR3 comprises 15 residues. Germline trimming cut 4 bases from V and 8 bases from J; bases unmatched to any gene: 10. In nucleotides, the CDR3 is TGCGCCAGCAGCCCTCCGGGACTAGCGGCAATAACCCAGTACTTC. Translated, it gives CASSPPGLAAITQYF.

The chain combines TRBV5-4 with TRBJ2-5; D remains unclear. The germline CDR1 and CDR2 sequences are SGHNT and YYREEE (reference sequence). V gave up 9 bases and J gave up 0 bases, with 9 bases separating them. The CDR3 spans 12 residues. The DNA of the CDR3 is TGTGCCAACGGACGGTACCAAGAGACCCAGTACTTC. Protein product: CANGRYQETQYF.

The chain carries TRBV7-9 and TRBJ1-4; D unclear. The ends were cut back, 7 bases at V and 3 bases at J, with 12 bases in the middle. Germline values: CDR1 SEHNR, CDR2 FQNEAQ (reference sequence). The CDR3 has 14 amino acids. For the CDR3, the DNA is TGTGCCAGCACCACACCTACGGCTAATGAAAAACTGTTTTTT. Translation gives CASTTPTANEKLFF. The full variable domain, its missing parts supplied by reference TRBV7-9 and TRBJ1-4, is DTGVSQNPRHKITKRGQNVTFRCDPISEHNRLYWYRQTLGQGPEFLTYFQNEAQLEKSRLLSDRFSAERPKGSFSTLEIQRTEQGDSAMYLCASTTPTANEKLFFGSGTQLSVL.

The J gene is TRBJ2-7, the V gene TRBV28; 11 nucleotides align to TRBD2. Germline loops: CDR1 MDHEN, CDR2 SYDVKM. Unmatched junction bases numbered 7, after V lost 6 bases and J lost 0 bases. There are 16 residues in the CDR3. CDR3: CASRAGTSGVSYEQYF. The CDR3 DNA reads as TGTGCCAGCAGAGCCGGGACTAGCGGAGTCTCCTACGAGCAGTACTTC. Full variable domain (outside the CDR3, taken from reference TRBV28 and TRBJ2-7): DVKVTQSSRYLVKRTGEKVFLECVQDMDHENMFWYRQDPGLGLRLIYFSYDVKMKEKGDIPEGYSVSREKKERFSLILESASTNQTSMYLCASRAGTSGVSYEQYFGPGTRLTVT.

This chain uses TRBV7-8 with TRBJ2-7; D gene ambiguous. The length of the CDR3 is 10 residues. Looked up from germline, CDR1 is SGHVS and CDR2 is FQNEAQ. The V end was cut by 5 bases, the J end by 3 bases, with 2 bases between. The CDR3 DNA is TGTGCCAGCAGCAACTACGAGCAGTACTTC. Protein: CASSNYEQYF.